This record covers a single TCR beta chain. This entry is derived from a study of blood T cell repertoires in COVID-19. Study in general: The cDNA or gDNA used as material had been derived from T cells, B-cell-depleted T cells, or PBMCs.

Trimming pared 1 base from V and 1 base from J, leaving 11 bases between. This CDR3 has 15 residues. Germline V gene lookup returns CDR1 SGHTS and CDR2 YDEGEE. The table came from immunoSEQ multiplex PCR; TCRdb's copy has only in-frame clones and leaves some out. The repertoire holds about 150,000 clones, with approximately 87% as singletons. The sequencing input was peripheral blood. The sequence was collected from a woman aged 70-85 years with acute or convalescent COVID-19. V usage is TRBV5-8 and J usage is TRBJ2-5; D call uncertain. The CDR3 sequence: CASSLMGAGQETQYF. Written as DNA, the CDR3 is TGTGCCAGCAGCTTGATGGGCGCAGGCCAAGAGACCCAGTACTTC.